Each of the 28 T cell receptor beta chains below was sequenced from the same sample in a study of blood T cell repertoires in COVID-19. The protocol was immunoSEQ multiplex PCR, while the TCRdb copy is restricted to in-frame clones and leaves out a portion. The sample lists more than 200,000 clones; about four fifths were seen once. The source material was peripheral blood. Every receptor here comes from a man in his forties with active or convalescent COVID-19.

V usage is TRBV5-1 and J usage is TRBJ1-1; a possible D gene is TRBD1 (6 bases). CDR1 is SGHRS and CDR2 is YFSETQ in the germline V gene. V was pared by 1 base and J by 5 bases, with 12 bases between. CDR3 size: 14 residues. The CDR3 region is CASSLWDMGTEAFF. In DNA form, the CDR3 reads TGCGCCAGCAGCTTGTGGGACATGGGGACTGAAGCTTTCTTT. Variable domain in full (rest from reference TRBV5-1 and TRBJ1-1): KAGVTQTPRYLIKTRGQQVTLSCSPISGHRSVSWYQQTPGQGLQFLFEYFSETQRNKGNFPGRFSGRQFSNSRSEMNVSTLELGDSALYLCASSLWDMGTEAFFGQGTRLTVV.

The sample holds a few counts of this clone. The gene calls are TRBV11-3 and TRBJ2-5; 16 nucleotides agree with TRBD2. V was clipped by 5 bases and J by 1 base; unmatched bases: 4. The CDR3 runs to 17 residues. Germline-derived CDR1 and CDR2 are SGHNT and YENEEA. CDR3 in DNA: TGTGCCAGCAGCACCGGGACTAGCGGGGGGGCCCAAGAGACCCAGTACTTC. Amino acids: CASSTGTSGGAQETQYF.

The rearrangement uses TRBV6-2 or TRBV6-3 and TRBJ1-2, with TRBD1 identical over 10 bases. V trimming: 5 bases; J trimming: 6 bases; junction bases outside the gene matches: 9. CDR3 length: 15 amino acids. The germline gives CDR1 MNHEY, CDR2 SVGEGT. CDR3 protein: CASSNRQGALDGYTF. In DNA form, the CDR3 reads TGTGCCAGCAGTAACAGACAGGGGGCGCTTGATGGCTACACCTTC.

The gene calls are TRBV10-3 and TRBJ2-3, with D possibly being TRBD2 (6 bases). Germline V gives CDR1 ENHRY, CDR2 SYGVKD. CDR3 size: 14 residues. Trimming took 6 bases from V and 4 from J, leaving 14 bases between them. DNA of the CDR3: TGTGCCATCAGGCCGGGGGACCTCTCAGATACGCAGTATTTT. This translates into CAIRPGDLSDTQYF.

The CDR3 loop reads CASSRRSQGAAKNIQYF. CDR3 DNA: TGTGCCAGCAGCCGCAGATCACAGGGTGCAGCCAAAAACATTCAGTACTTC. The chain recombines TRBV7-3 with TRBJ2-4; D is perhaps TRBD1 (6 bases). This CDR3 is built from 17 residues. Per the germline V gene, CDR1 is SGHTA and CDR2 is FQGTGA. V lost 5 bases, J lost 0 bases, and 17 bases lay in between.

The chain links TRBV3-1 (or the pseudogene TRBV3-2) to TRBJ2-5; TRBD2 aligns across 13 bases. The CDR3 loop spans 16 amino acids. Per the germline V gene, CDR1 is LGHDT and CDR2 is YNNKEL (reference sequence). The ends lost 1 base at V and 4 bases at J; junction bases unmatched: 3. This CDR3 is CASSQAGTSGVETQYF. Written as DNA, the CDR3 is TGTGCCAGCAGCCAAGCGGGGACTAGCGGGGTAGAGACCCAGTACTTC.

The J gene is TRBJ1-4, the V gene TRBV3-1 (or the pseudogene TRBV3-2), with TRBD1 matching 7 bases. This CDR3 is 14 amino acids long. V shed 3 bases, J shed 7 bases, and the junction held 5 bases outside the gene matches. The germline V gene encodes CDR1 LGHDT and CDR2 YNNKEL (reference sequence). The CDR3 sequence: CASSQGTASEKLFF. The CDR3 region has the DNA TGTGCCAGCAGCCAGGGGACAGCGTCTGAAAAACTGTTTTTT.

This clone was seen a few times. The DNA for the CDR3 is TGCGCCAGCAGCCAAGAAACTTGGTACACAGATACGCAGTATTTT. Its protein product is CASSQETWYTDTQYF. The V gene is TRBV4-1, the J gene TRBJ2-3; D remains ambiguous. V dropped 0 bases and J dropped 2 bases, with 9 bases sitting between them. There are 15 residues in the CDR3. Germline values: CDR1 MGHRA, CDR2 YSYEKL.

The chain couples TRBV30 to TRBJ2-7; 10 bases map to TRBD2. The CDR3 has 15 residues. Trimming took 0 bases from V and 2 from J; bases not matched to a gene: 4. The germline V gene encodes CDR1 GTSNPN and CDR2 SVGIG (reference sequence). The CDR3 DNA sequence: TGTGCCTGGAGTGTAGGGCTAGCGGGAGCCTACGAGCAGTACTTC. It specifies CAWSVGLAGAYEQYF.

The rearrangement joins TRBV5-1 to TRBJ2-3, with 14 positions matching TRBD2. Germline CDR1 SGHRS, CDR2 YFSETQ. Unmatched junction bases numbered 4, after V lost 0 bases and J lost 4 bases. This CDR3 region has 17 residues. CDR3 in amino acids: CASSLGGLAGVPDTQYF. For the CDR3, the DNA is TGCGCCAGCAGCTTGGGGGGACTAGCGGGAGTCCCAGATACGCAGTATTTT.

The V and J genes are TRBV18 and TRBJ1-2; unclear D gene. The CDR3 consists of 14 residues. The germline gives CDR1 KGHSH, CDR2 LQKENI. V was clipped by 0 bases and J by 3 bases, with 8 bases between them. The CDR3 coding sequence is TGTGCCAGCTCACCACCGGCTCCAGACTATGGCTACACCTTC. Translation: CASSPPAPDYGYTF.

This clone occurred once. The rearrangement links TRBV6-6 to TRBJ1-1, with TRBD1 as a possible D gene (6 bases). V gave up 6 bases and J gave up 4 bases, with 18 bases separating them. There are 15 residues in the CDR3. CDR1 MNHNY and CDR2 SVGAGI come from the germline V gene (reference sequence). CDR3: CASSSRNTGTTEAFF. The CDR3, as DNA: TGTGCCAGCAGCTCAAGGAATACAGGGACCACTGAAGCTTTCTTT.

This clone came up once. The CDR3, as DNA: TGTGCCAGCAGCCATCCTGCGTTCACAGATACGCAGTATTTT. Protein: CASSHPAFTDTQYF. This chain links TRBV7-2 with TRBJ2-3; D gene ambiguous. CDR1 and CDR2 from the germline V gene are SGHTA and FQGNSA. Trimming took off 5 bases at V and 2 bases at J, with 11 bases between the two ends. This CDR3 region has 14 residues.

CDR3 residues: CASSPGLAGTNEQFF. In DNA form, the CDR3 reads TGTGCCAGCTCACCGGGACTAGCGGGTACCAATGAGCAGTTCTTC. The chain couples TRBV18 to TRBJ2-1, with TRBD2 matching 12 bases. This CDR3 spans 15 amino acids. After removal of 3 bases from V and 6 bases from J, the junction contained 3 bases not matched to a gene. Germline-derived CDR1 and CDR2 are KGHSH and LQKENI.

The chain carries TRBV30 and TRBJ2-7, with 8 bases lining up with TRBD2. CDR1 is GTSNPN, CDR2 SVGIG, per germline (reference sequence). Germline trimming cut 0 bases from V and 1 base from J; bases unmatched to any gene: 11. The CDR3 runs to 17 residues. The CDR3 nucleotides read TGTGCCTGGAGTGTACATCGGGGGGGGTATTCTTCCTACGAGCAGTACTTC. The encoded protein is CAWSVHRGGYSSYEQYF.

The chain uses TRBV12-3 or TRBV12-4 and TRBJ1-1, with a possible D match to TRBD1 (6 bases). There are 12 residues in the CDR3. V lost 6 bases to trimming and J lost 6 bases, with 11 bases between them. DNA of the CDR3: TGTGCCAGCAGCAGGGGAAGCGCTGAAGCTTTCTTT. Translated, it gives CASSRGSAEAFF.

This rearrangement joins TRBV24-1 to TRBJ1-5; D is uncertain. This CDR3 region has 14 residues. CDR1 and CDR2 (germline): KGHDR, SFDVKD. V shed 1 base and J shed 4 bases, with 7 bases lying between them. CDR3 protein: CATSDFSGNQPQHF. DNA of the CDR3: TGTGCCACCAGTGATTTTTCGGGGAATCAGCCCCAGCATTTT.

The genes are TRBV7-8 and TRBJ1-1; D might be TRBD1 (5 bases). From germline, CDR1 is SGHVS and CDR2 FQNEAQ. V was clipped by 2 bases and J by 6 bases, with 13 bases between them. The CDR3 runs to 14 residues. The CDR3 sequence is CASSLQGIRAEAFF. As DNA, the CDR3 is TGTGCCAGCAGCTTACAGGGCATAAGGGCTGAAGCTTTCTTT.

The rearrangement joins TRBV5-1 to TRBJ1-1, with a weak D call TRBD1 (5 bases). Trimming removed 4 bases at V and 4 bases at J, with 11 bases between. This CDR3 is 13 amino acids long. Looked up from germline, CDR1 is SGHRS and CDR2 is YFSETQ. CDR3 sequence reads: CASSPQGRTEAFF. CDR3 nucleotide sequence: TGCGCCAGCAGCCCCCAGGGCCGCACTGAAGCTTTCTTT. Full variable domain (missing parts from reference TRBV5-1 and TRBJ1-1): KAGVTQTPRYLIKTRGQQVTLSCSPISGHRSVSWYQQTPGQGLQFLFEYFSETQRNKGNFPGRFSGRQFSNSRSEMNVSTLELGDSALYLCASSPQGRTEAFFGQGTRLTVV.

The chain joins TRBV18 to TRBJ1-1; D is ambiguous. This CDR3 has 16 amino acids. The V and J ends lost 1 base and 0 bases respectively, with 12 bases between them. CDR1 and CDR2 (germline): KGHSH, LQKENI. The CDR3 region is CASSPRDIGLNTEAFF. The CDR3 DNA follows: TGTGCCAGCTCACCACGAGACATTGGGTTGAACACTGAAGCTTTCTTT.

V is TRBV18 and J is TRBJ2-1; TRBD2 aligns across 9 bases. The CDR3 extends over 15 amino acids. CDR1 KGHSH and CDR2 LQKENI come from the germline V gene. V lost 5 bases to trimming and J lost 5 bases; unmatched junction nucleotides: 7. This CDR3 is CASSTGLARNNEQFF. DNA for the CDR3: TGTGCCAGCTCAACAGGACTAGCGAGAAACAATGAGCAGTTCTTC.

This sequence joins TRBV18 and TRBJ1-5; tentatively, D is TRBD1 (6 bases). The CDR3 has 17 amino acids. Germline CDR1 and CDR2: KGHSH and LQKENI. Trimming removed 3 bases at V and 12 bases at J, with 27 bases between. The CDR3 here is CASSPKTVAGGERLQHF. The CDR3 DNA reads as TGTGCCAGCTCACCGAAGACCGTAGCGGGGGGCGAGCGACTCCAGCATTTT. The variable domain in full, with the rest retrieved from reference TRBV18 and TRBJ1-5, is NAGVMQNPRHLVRRRGQEARLRCSPMKGHSHVYWYRQLPEEGLKFMVYLQKENIIDESGMPKERFSAEFPKEGPSILRIQQVVRGDSAAYFCASSPKTVAGGERLQHFGDGTRLSIL.

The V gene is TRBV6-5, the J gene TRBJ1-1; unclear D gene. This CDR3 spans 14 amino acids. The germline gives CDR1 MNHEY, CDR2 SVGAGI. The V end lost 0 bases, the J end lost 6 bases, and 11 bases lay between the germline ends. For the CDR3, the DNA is TGTGCCAGCAGTTACTCCGAACAATCCGCTGAAGCTTTCTTT. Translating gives CASSYSEQSAEAFF.

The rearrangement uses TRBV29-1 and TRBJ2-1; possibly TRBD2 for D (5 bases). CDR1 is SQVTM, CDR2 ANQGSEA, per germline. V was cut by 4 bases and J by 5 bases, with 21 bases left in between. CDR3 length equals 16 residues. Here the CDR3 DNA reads TGCAGCGTTGGTCAGCCAGGCAGAGGGTCTAACAATGAGCAGTTCTTC. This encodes CSVGQPGRGSNNEQFF.

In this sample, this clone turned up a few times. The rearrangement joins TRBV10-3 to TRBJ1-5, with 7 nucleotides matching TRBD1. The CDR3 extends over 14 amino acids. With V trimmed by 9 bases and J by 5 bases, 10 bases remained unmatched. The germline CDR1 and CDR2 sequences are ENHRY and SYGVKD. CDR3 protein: CAISPGQLYQPQHF. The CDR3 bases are TGTGCCATTTCTCCGGGACAGCTTTATCAGCCCCAGCATTTT.

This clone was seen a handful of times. This CDR3 reads CASSPDRGVWDEQFF. DNA for the CDR3: TGTGCCAGCAGTCCCGACAGGGGCGTTTGGGATGAGCAGTTCTTC. V gene TRBV7-3 combines with J gene TRBJ2-1, with 8 bases lining up with TRBD1. Trimming took 6 bases from V and 8 from J; bases not matched to a gene: 12. Germline V lookup: CDR1 SGHTA, CDR2 FQGTGA. This CDR3 has 15 amino acids. The complete variable domain, with remaining parts taken from reference TRBV7-3 and TRBJ2-1, reads GAGVSQTPSNKVTEKGKYVELRCDPISGHTALYWYRQSLGQGPEFLIYFQGTGAADDSGLPNDRFFAVRPEGSVSTLKIQRTERGDSAVYLCASSPDRGVWDEQFFGPGTRLTVL.

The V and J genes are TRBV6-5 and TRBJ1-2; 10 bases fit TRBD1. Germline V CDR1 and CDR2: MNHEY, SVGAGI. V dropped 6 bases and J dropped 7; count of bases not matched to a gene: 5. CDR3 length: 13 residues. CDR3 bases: TGTGCCAGCAGCACCCGGGACAGGGGTGGCTACACCTTC. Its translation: CASSTRDRGGYTF.

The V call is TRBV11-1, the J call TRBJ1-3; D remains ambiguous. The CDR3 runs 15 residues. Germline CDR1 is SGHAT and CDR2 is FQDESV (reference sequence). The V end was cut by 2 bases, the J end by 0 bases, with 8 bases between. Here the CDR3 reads CASSLRRSSGNTIYF. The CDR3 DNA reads TGTGCCAGCAGCTTAAGGCGGAGCTCTGGAAACACCATATATTTT. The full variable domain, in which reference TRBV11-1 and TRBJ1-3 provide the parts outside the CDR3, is EAEVAQSPRYKITEKSQAVAFWCDPISGHATLYWYRQILGQGPELLVQFQDESVVDDSQLPKDRFSAERLKGVDSTLKIQPAELGDSAMYLCASSLRRSSGNTIYFGEGSWLTVV.